Listed here is a single T cell receptor (beta chain). Its antigen is unknown. In the PCR, 60 Vbeta and 13 Jbeta primers were used. The protocol was immunoSEQ multiplex PCR, while the TCRdb copy is restricted to in-frame clones and leaves out a portion. The table includes more than 95,000 clones, about 80% detected once. The sample belongs to a study of cytomegalovirus exposure and HLA in healthy donors. Trimming took 4 bases from V and 0 from J, leaving 13 bases between them. The germline CDR1 and CDR2 sequences are KGHSH and LQKENI. The CDR3 spans 16 residues. Study-wide points: Previously analyzed data showed that most TCR beta V segments were productive at a frequency of about 87% or about 30%.

Sequenced material: PBMCs. This clonotype originated in a man in his fifties or sixties in good health and CMV-seropositive. The rearrangement links TRBV18 to TRBJ1-5; possible D gene TRBD1, 6 bases. The CDR3 loop is CASSRYREYSNQPQHF. In nucleotides, the CDR3 is TGTGCCAGCTCACGTTACAGGGAATATAGCAATCAGCCCCAGCATTTT.